What follows are 13 T cell receptor beta chains derived from one specimen sequenced in a study of monozygotic twins with cystic fibrosis (dated by TCRdb to about 2021). Library preparation was by the immunoSEQ multiplex PCR assay. TCRdb's version of the immuneACCESS table is confined to in-frame rearrangements and falls short of the full clone set. An unresolved V gene accounts for under half of the shortfall where checked; the remainder is of unknown origin. The sample records under 20,000 clones, about 89% of which are singletons. Approximately 1.4% of the sample is in the top ten clones. Material: blood. All receptors derive from a girl aged 2-10 years with cystic fibrosis.

The chain couples TRBV9 to TRBJ2-3; D uncertain. V gave up 0 bases and J gave up 1 base, with 3 bases separating them. Germline lookup yields CDR1 SGDLS and CDR2 YYNGEE. The CDR3 is 13 amino acids. CDR3 sequence (DNA): TGTGCCAGCAGCGTAGGGGGCACAGATACGCAGTATTTT. Amino acids: CASSVGGTDTQYF.

The rearrangement links TRBV7-2 to TRBJ1-5, with D maybe TRBD1 (6 bases). In germline, CDR1 is SGHTA, CDR2 FQGNSA. This CDR3 has 15 residues. V gave up 5 bases and J gave up 1 base, with 12 bases separating them. The CDR3 loop reads CASSPQGLSNQPQHF. CDR3 bases: TGTGCCAGCAGCCCTCAGGGGTTAAGCAATCAGCCCCAGCATTTT.

This chain connects TRBV25-1 to TRBJ1-4, with a weak D call TRBD1 (5 bases). CDR1 MGHDK and CDR2 SYGVNS come from the germline V gene. Deletions cut 9 bases from V and 8 bases from J, with 19 bases between. There are 14 residues in the CDR3. The CDR3 here is CASSIGRGGEKLFF. CDR3 in DNA: TGTGCCAGTTCCATTGGGAGGGGAGGGGAAAAACTGTTTTTT.

This clone was counted between two and nine times. The chain has TRBV18 and TRBJ2-7; 14 bases map to TRBD2. The junction had 1 base not matched to a gene; V was cut back by 5 bases and J by 4 bases. Germline V gene lookup returns CDR1 KGHSH and CDR2 LQKENI. CDR3 length equals 14 residues. CDR3 residues: CASSGTSGRYEQYF. In nucleotides, the CDR3 is TGTGCCAGCTCAGGGACTAGCGGGAGATACGAGCAGTACTTC.

The CDR3 loop is CASSESGRGGNEQFF. CDR3 coding DNA: TGTGCCAGCAGTGAAAGCGGGAGAGGGGGCAATGAGCAGTTCTTC. The chain recombines TRBV2 with TRBJ2-1; 8 bases match TRBD2. Germline assignment: CDR1 SNHLY and CDR2 FYNNEI. The junction had 6 bases not matched to a gene; V was cut back by 2 bases and J by 6 bases. The CDR3 sequence is 15 residues long. Full variable domain (rest looked up from reference TRBV2 and TRBJ2-1): EPEVTQTPSHQVTQMGQEVILRCVPISNHLYFYWYRQILGQKVEFLVSFYNNEISEKSEIFDDQFSVERPDGSNFTLKIRSTKLEDSAMYFCASSESGRGGNEQFFGPGTRLTVL.

This chain connects TRBV12-5 to TRBJ2-7; tentative D call: TRBD1 (5 bases). V lost 7 bases and J 5 bases, leaving 12 bases between the germline ends. CDR1 LGHNT and CDR2 FRNRAP come from the germline V gene. CDR3 length equals 12 residues. The CDR3 here is CASAKGRDEQYF. CDR3 in DNA: TGTGCTAGTGCGAAGGGCAGGGACGAGCAGTACTTC.

The CDR3 here is CASSQEPVEGANVLTF. The DNA for the CDR3 is TGCGCCAGCAGCCAAGAGCCGGTAGAAGGGGCCAACGTCCTGACTTTC. The chain joins TRBV4-1 to TRBJ2-6; no firm D call. V lost 0 bases and J lost 4, with 10 bases in between. Germline V gene data show CDR1 as MGHRA and CDR2 as YSYEKL. CDR3 length: 16 residues.

This clone appeared once. The chain has TRBV30 and TRBJ2-3, with D perhaps TRBD2 (6 bases). V lost 3 bases and J lost 2, with 9 bases in between. Germline CDR1 GTSNPN, CDR2 SVGIG (reference sequence). CDR3 length: 13 amino acids. In nucleotides, the CDR3 is TGTGCCTGGAGGGGAGGATACACAGATACGCAGTATTTT. Amino acids: CAWRGGYTDTQYF. The whole variable domain, remainder taken from reference TRBV30 and TRBJ2-3, is SQTIHQWPATLVQPVGSPLSLECTVEGTSNPNLYWYRQAAGRGLQLLFYSVGIGQISSEVPQNLSASRPQDRQFILSSKKLLLSDSGFYLCAWRGGYTDTQYFGPGTRLTVL.

The CDR3: CASSKRPGTGGNQPQHF. For the CDR3, the DNA is TGTGCCAGCAGCAAACGACCCGGGACAGGGGGCAATCAGCCCCAGCATTTT. The gene calls are TRBV21-1 and TRBJ1-5; the listed D gene, TRBD1, was not tested against the DNA. TRBV21-1 is a recognized pseudogene. This CDR3 has 17 residues.

This clone was detected once. The rearrangement links TRBV5-4 to TRBJ2-7, with TRBD2 matching 10 bases. There are 15 residues in the CDR3. Trimming at V came to 3 bases and at J to 2 bases, leaving 5 bases not matched to a gene. The germline CDR1 and CDR2 sequences are SGHNT and YYREEE (reference sequence). The CDR3 reads CASSSAGGLTYEQYF. CDR3 nucleotide sequence: TGTGCCAGCAGCTCAGCGGGAGGGCTAACCTACGAGCAGTACTTC.

The chain combines TRBV7-7 with TRBJ2-2; D may be TRBD2 (6 bases). This CDR3 spans 13 amino acids. Germline V gene data show CDR1 as SSHAT and CDR2 as FNYEAQ (reference sequence). Trimming pared 1 base from V and 6 bases from J, leaving 6 bases between. In DNA form, the CDR3 reads TGTGCCAGCAGCTTAGGGGAGGCCGGGGAGCTGTTTTTT. This sequence encodes CASSLGEAGELFF. The whole variable domain, remainder taken from reference TRBV7-7 and TRBJ2-2, is GAGVSQSPRYKVTKRGQDVTLRCDPISSHATLYWYQQALGQGPEFLTYFNYEAQPDKSGLPSDRFSAERPEGSISTLTIQRTEQRDSAMYRCASSLGEAGELFFGEGSRLTVL.

The chain carries TRBV7-9 and TRBJ2-5; D is unresolved. There are 11 residues in the CDR3. The germline CDR1 and CDR2 sequences are SEHNR and FQNEAQ (reference sequence). CDR3 DNA sequence: TGTGCGAACAGCGATCAAGAGACCCAGTACTTC. Translation gives CANSDQETQYF.

The CDR3 region has the DNA TGTGCCAGCAGCTTTATGGACAGGGGGTATAATTCACCCCTCCACTTT. This sequence encodes CASSFMDRGYNSPLHF. This chain joins TRBV7-8 and TRBJ1-6, with 10 bases aligning to TRBD1. Germline values: CDR1 SGHVS, CDR2 FQNEAQ. Trimming cost V 3 bases and J 4 bases; bases outside gene matches: 3. This CDR3 comprises 16 residues.